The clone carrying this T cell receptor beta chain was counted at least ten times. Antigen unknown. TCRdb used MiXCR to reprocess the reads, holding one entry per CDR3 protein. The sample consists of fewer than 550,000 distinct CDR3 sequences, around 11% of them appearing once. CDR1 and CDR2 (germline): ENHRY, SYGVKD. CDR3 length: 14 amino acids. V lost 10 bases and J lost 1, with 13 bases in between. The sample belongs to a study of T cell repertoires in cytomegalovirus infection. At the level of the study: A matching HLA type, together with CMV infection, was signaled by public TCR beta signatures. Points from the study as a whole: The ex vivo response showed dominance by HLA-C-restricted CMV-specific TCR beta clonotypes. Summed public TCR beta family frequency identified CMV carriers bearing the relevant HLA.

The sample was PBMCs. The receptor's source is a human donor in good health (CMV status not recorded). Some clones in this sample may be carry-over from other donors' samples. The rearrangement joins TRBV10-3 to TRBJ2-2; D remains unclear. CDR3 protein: CATTSYKNTGELFF. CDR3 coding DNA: TGTGCCACCACCTCCTACAAGAACACCGGGGAGCTGTTTTTT.